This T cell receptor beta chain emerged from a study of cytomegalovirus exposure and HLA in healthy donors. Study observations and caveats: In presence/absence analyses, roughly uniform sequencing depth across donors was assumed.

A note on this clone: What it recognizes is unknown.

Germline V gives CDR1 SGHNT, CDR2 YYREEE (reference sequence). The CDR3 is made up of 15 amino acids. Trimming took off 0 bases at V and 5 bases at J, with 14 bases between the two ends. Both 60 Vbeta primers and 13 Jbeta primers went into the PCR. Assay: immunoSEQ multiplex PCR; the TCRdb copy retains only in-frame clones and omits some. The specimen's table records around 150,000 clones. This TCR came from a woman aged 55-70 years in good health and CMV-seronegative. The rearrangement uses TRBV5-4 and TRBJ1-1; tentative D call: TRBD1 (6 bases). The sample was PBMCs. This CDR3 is CASSLGGGVRTEAFF. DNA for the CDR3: TGTGCCAGCAGCTTGGGGGGGGGCGTTCGGACTGAAGCTTTCTTT.